This T cell receptor (beta chain) was profiled in a study of blood T cell repertoires in COVID-19. This clone appeared many times. Method: immunoSEQ multiplex PCR; TCRdb's copy keeps in-frame clones and lacks some. The table includes around 150,000 clones, roughly 86% detected once. The sequencing input was PBMCs or T cells enriched from blood (not recorded which). This receptor was identified in a woman aged 45-60 years with acute COVID-19.

CDR3: CASSFRREGELFF. In nucleotides, the CDR3 is TGTGCCAGCAGCTTCCGTCGGGAGGGGGAGCTGTTTTTT. V and J are TRBV11-2 and TRBJ2-2, with D tentatively TRBD2 (6 bases). The germline V gene encodes CDR1 SGHAT and CDR2 FQNNGV. This CDR3 comprises 13 residues. V gave up 3 bases and J gave up 8 bases, with 10 bases separating them.